What follows is one T cell receptor beta chain and its context. The table came from immunoSEQ multiplex PCR; TCRdb's copy has only in-frame clones and leaves some out. The sample holds millions of clones, 90% to 95% seen once. Losses at the gene ends were 6 bases for V and 5 bases for J; bases not matched to a gene: 14. Germline V gives CDR1 LNHDA, CDR2 SQIVND (reference sequence). This CDR3 has 17 residues. Both subsets, CD45RA+ naive and CD45RA-negative memory, were split from the CD4+ cells. The sample is drawn from a study of shared clonotypes between healthy human individuals. The sequencing sample was made of naive CD4+ T cells sorted from blood. Described subset: CD45RA+ positively selected. J is TRBJ1-5 and V is TRBV19, with TRBD1 identical over 9 bases. The receptor comes from a man younger than 35 in good health. The CDR3 DNA follows: TGTGCCAGTAGCTACCTCCCGGGACAGGGTTTGGATCAGCCCCAGCATTTT. Protein: CASSYLPGQGLDQPQHF.